Below are 28 T cell receptor beta chains sequenced from a single sample in a study of long-term antiretroviral therapy in people with HIV. Version v3.0 of the immunoSEQ assay was performed at survey level. The assay was immunoSEQ multiplex PCR, and TCRdb's table has in-frame clones only and misses some. The data hold some 18,000 clones, with roughly 80% observed a single time. The source was unsorted PBMCs, collected 0.6 years after starting antiretroviral therapy. These receptors were collected from a woman aged 18-35 years with HIV.

This chain connects TRBV28 to TRBJ2-7; a weak D match, TRBD1 (5 bases). CDR1 is MDHEN and CDR2 is SYDVKM in the germline V gene. The V and J ends lost 6 bases and 3 bases respectively, with 18 bases between them. The length of the CDR3 is 15 residues. DNA for the CDR3: TGTGCCAGCAGCCGCCGGACAACCCGTCACTACGAGCAGTACTTC. This translates into CASSRRTTRHYEQYF.

This rearrangement joins TRBV5-1 to TRBJ2-1; D is perhaps TRBD1 (6 bases). Trimming stripped 1 base from V and 7 bases from J, with 12 bases between. The CDR3 consists of 14 residues. Germline V gene data show CDR1 as SGHRS and CDR2 as YFSETQ. CDR3 DNA sequence: TGCGCCAGCAGCTTGATGTTACAGGGTAATGAGCAGTTCTTC. It specifies CASSLMLQGNEQFF.

The chain has TRBV5-6 and TRBJ2-2; 12 bases fit TRBD2. Trimming removed 4 bases from V and 6 bases from J; junction bases left unmatched: 13. The CDR3 is made up of 18 amino acids. Germline CDR1 reads SGHDT; CDR2 reads YYEEEE. CDR3 in DNA: TGTGCCAGCAGCCGACTAGCGGGAGCGCTTCACGCCGCCGGGGAGCTGTTTTTT. The encoded protein is CASSRLAGALHAAGELFF.

This clone is a singleton in its sample. The chain joins TRBV30 to TRBJ2-3, with a tentative D call TRBD2 (6 bases). Trimming pared 2 bases from V and 0 bases from J, leaving 9 bases between. The CDR3 totals 14 residues. Germline CDR1 GTSNPN, CDR2 SVGIG (reference sequence). CDR3 residues: CAWSRGRSTDTQYF. The CDR3 bases are TGTGCCTGGAGTCGGGGGAGGAGCACAGATACGCAGTATTTT.

The chain joins TRBV2 to TRBJ2-5; D is perhaps TRBD1 or TRBD2 (5 bases each). Germline V CDR1 and CDR2: SNHLY, FYNNEI. Between the trimmed V and J ends, which lost 3 bases and 5 bases, there was a span of 16 bases. This CDR3 contains 15 residues. Written as DNA, the CDR3 is TGTGCCAGCAGTGAGGGAGAAGGGGCCCCGGAGACCCAGTACTTC. This translates into CASSEGEGAPETQYF.

In its sample, this clone was seen once. Written as DNA, the CDR3 is TGCAGCGTTGCAGGGGAGTGGGAGACCCAGTACTTC. Translated, it gives CSVAGEWETQYF. The rearrangement links TRBV29-1 to TRBJ2-5; maybe TRBD1 (6 bases). The germline CDR1 and CDR2 sequences are SQVTM and ANQGSEA. V was cut by 4 bases and J by 5 bases, with 11 bases left in between. This CDR3 region has 12 residues.

The chain recombines TRBV5-1 with TRBJ2-7, with no clear D. CDR1 is SGHRS, CDR2 YFSETQ, per germline. V lost 0 bases and J lost 7, with 11 bases in between. There are 13 residues in the CDR3. The chain's CDR3 is CASSLGGLGEQYF. The CDR3 DNA reads TGCGCCAGCAGCTTGGGAGGCCTGGGGGAGCAGTACTTC.

This chain links TRBV4-2 with TRBJ2-2; 8 positions agree with TRBD1. Per the germline V gene, CDR1 is LGHNA and CDR2 is YNFKEQ. This CDR3 has 16 residues. Trimming took 4 bases from V and 1 from J; bases not matched to a gene: 5. The CDR3 region is CASSRLTGVNTGELFF. Here the CDR3 DNA reads TGTGCCAGCAGCCGCTTGACAGGGGTGAACACCGGGGAGCTGTTTTTT.

This clone was seen a few times. The V gene is TRBV5-8, the J gene TRBJ1-2; perhaps TRBD1 as D (5 bases). CDR1 and CDR2 (germline): SGHTS, YDEGEE. The V end lost 3 bases, the J end lost 4 bases, and 13 bases lay between the germline ends. The CDR3 totals 14 residues. The CDR3 DNA follows: TGTGCCAGCAGCTATCGGGCAGGGAGCTATGGCTACACCTTC. It translates to CASSYRAGSYGYTF.

The CDR3 DNA is TGTGCCAGCAGTTCCTGGGACGGGCGATCTGGGGCCAACGTCCTGACTTTC. Translation gives CASSSWDGRSGANVLTF. The chain employs TRBV7-3 and TRBJ2-6; D assignment may be TRBD1 or TRBD2 (5 bases each). Germline V lookup: CDR1 SGHTA, CDR2 FQGTGA. The CDR3 is 17 amino acids. V lost 6 bases to trimming and J lost 1 base, with 16 bases between them.

The chain has TRBV11-2 and TRBJ1-6, with D tentatively TRBD1 (6 bases). The CDR3 consists of 14 residues. CDR1 SGHAT and CDR2 FQNNGV come from the germline V gene. V shed 5 bases and J shed 4 bases, with 9 bases lying between them. CDR3 sequence (DNA): TGTGCCAGCAGCAGCAGGGGTTATAATTCACCCCTCCACTTT. This sequence encodes CASSSRGYNSPLHF.

The chain is built from TRBV29-1 and TRBJ2-1; 7 bases line up with TRBD2. In germline, CDR1 is SQVTM, CDR2 ANQGSEA. The CDR3 is 12 residues long. Trimming took 3 bases from V and 9 from J; bases not matched to a gene: 5. This CDR3 reads CSVDPKRGEQFF. CDR3 DNA sequence: TGCAGCGTTGATCCCAAGCGGGGTGAGCAGTTCTTC.

This clone has only one observation. V gene TRBV19 combines with J gene TRBJ2-5; D may be TRBD1 (6 bases). V lost 6 bases to trimming and J lost 2 bases, with 25 bases between them. The CDR3 has 18 residues. CDR1 and CDR2 (germline): LNHDA, SQIVND (reference sequence). The CDR3 protein is CASRNYFHQGGQQETQYF. The CDR3 DNA sequence: TGTGCCAGTAGGAACTACTTCCACCAAGGCGGACAGCAAGAGACCCAGTACTTC.

The chain links TRBV20-1 to TRBJ1-4; D is undetermined. The CDR3 has 11 residues. The germline gives CDR1 DFQATT, CDR2 SNEGSKA (reference sequence). V was shortened by 3 bases and J by 3 bases, with 2 bases between the two germline ends. The CDR3 DNA reads TGCAGTGCTAGTGCTAATGAAAAACTGTTTTTT. It encodes CSASANEKLFF.

The chain uses TRBV28 and TRBJ1-2; TRBD1 is a possible D gene (6 bases). V lost 1 base and J lost 5, with 17 bases in between. Germline CDR1 reads MDHEN; CDR2 reads SYDVKM. The CDR3 spans 16 residues. The CDR3: CASSLYSLGGGYGYTF. DNA for the CDR3: TGTGCCAGCAGTTTATACTCCCTGGGGGGCGGGTATGGCTACACCTTC.

The chain combines TRBV30 with TRBJ1-5; the D is unclear. V lost 0 bases and J lost 6, with 9 bases in between. This CDR3 is 13 amino acids long. Germline V gene lookup returns CDR1 GTSNPN and CDR2 SVGIG (reference sequence). The CDR3 protein is CAWSVYTGQPQHF. The CDR3 DNA sequence: TGTGCCTGGAGTGTATATACGGGTCAGCCCCAGCATTTT.

The V and J genes are TRBV29-1 and TRBJ1-1, with TRBD1 matching 7 bases. Per the germline V gene, CDR1 is SQVTM and CDR2 is ANQGSEA. J was trimmed by 1 base and V by 5 bases; bases with no gene match: 7. The CDR3 covers 14 residues. The CDR3 here is CSVYDGTENTEAFF. The CDR3 DNA reads TGCAGCGTTTACGATGGGACAGAGAACACTGAAGCTTTCTTT. The entire variable domain, with the rest obtained from reference TRBV29-1 and TRBJ1-1, is as follows: SAVISQKPSRDICQRGTSLTIQCQVDSQVTMMFWYRQQPGQSLTLIATANQGSEATYESGFVIDKFPISRPNLTFSTLTVSNMSPEDSSIYLCSVYDGTENTEAFFGQGTRLTVV.

The CDR3 region has the DNA TGTGCCAGTAGTATTCTGGGACAGGGAAATGAAAAACTGTTTTTT. Amino acids: CASSILGQGNEKLFF. The V and J genes are TRBV19 and TRBJ1-4, with 9 bases lining up with TRBD1. The CDR3 has 15 residues. The junction had 4 bases not matched to a gene; V was cut back by 3 bases and J by 5 bases. Looked up from germline, CDR1 is LNHDA and CDR2 is SQIVND (reference sequence).

The rearrangement links TRBV19 to TRBJ2-1; 15 bases line up with TRBD2. Looked up from germline, CDR1 is LNHDA and CDR2 is SQIVND (reference sequence). Unmatched junction bases numbered 7, after V lost 7 bases and J lost 9 bases. The CDR3 runs to 15 residues. The CDR3 loop is CASNPGLAGGGEQFF. Written as DNA, the CDR3 is TGTGCCAGTAACCCGGGACTAGCGGGAGGCGGTGAGCAGTTCTTC. The whole variable domain, filled in from reference TRBV19 and TRBJ2-1, reads DGGITQSPKYLFRKEGQNVTLSCEQNLNHDAMYWYRQDPGQGLRLIYYSQIVNDFQKGDIAEGYSVSREKKESFPLTVTSAQKNPTAFYLCASNPGLAGGGEQFFGPGTRLTVL.

The chain combines TRBV6-1 with TRBJ1-1; tentative D call: TRBD1 (6 bases). Trimming took 6 bases from V and 3 from J, leaving 14 bases between them. Germline values: CDR1 MNHNS, CDR2 SASEGT. The CDR3 runs 14 residues. The CDR3 sequence: CASSSQGRYTEAFF. CDR3 nucleotides: TGTGCCAGCAGCAGCCAGGGGAGGTACACTGAAGCTTTCTTT.

V usage is TRBV2 and J usage is TRBJ1-5, with D hard to call. CDR1 SNHLY and CDR2 FYNNEI come from the germline V gene. The CDR3 runs to 14 residues. Trimming cost V 3 bases and J 0 bases, with 6 bases left between them. For the CDR3, the DNA is TGTGCCAGCAGTGAGGCCTATAGCAATCAGCCCCAGCATTTT. Amino acids: CASSEAYSNQPQHF.

The chain joins TRBV27 to TRBJ2-3; TRBD2 matches at 7 bases. The trim removed 3 bases at V and 1 base at J, leaving 4 bases unmatched. Germline assignment: CDR1 MNHEY and CDR2 SMNVEV (reference sequence). The CDR3 contains 15 residues. CDR3 sequence reads: CASSFREDGTDTQYF. DNA of the CDR3: TGTGCCAGCAGTTTTCGGGAGGACGGCACAGATACGCAGTATTTT.

The rearrangement joins TRBV2 to TRBJ1-2; 9 bases map to TRBD1. Trimming at V came to 3 bases and at J to 3 bases, leaving 5 bases not matched to a gene. CDR1 is SNHLY and CDR2 is FYNNEI in the germline V gene. The CDR3 consists of 15 residues. The CDR3 DNA sequence: TGTGCCAGCAGTGAGGGACAGGGAAGGGACTATGGCTACACCTTC. Its protein is CASSEGQGRDYGYTF.

V is TRBV2 and J is TRBJ1-1; TRBD1 matches at 12 bases. Looked up from germline, CDR1 is SNHLY and CDR2 is FYNNEI. The CDR3 extends over 15 amino acids. Trimming took 10 bases from V and 4 from J; bases not matched to a gene: 10. CDR3 region: CATRPGQGAGTEAFF. The CDR3 DNA reads TGTGCCACGCGACCGGGACAGGGGGCGGGCACTGAAGCTTTCTTT.

A few counts support this clone. The chain links TRBV11-3 to TRBJ2-1, with 7 bases that match TRBD1. Germline trimming cut 1 base from V and 6 bases from J; bases unmatched to any gene: 3. The CDR3 length is 14 residues. Germline CDR1 is SGHNT and CDR2 is YENEEA. DNA of the CDR3: TGTGCCAGCAGCTTAGGGGGGACAGTCAATGAGCAGTTCTTC. This gives the protein CASSLGGTVNEQFF.

The V call is TRBV29-1, the J call TRBJ2-1, with TRBD1 matching over 12 bases. With V trimmed by 4 bases and J by 8 bases, 6 bases remained unmatched. This CDR3 region has 14 residues. From germline, CDR1 is SQVTM and CDR2 ANQGSEA. The chain's CDR3 is CSVGWDRGRDEQFF. In DNA form, the CDR3 reads TGCAGCGTTGGGTGGGACAGGGGGCGCGATGAGCAGTTCTTC.

The chain is built from TRBV19 and TRBJ1-6; D uncertain. The ends were cut back, 3 bases at V and 7 bases at J, with 10 bases in the middle. The CDR3 loop spans 14 amino acids. The germline V gene has CDR1 LNHDA and CDR2 SQIVND (reference sequence). The DNA for the CDR3 is TGTGCCAGTAGTATTTTCCTGGGGAATTCACCCCTCCACTTT. This gives the protein CASSIFLGNSPLHF. The complete variable domain, with remaining parts taken from reference TRBV19 and TRBJ1-6, reads DGGITQSPKYLFRKEGQNVTLSCEQNLNHDAMYWYRQDPGQGLRLIYYSQIVNDFQKGDIAEGYSVSREKKESFPLTVTSAQKNPTAFYLCASSIFLGNSPLHFGNGTRLTVT.

This clone was seen a handful of times. V is TRBV9 and J is TRBJ1-4; TRBD1 might be the D (5 bases). Trimming shortened V by 2 bases and J by 8 bases, and 16 bases separated the two germline ends. The CDR3 has 15 amino acids. Per the germline V gene, CDR1 is SGDLS and CDR2 is YYNGEE. CDR3 sequence (DNA): TGTGCCAGCAGCGTCTACGGGTCGCGGGGGGAAAAACTGTTTTTT. This sequence encodes CASSVYGSRGEKLFF.